The T cell receptor beta chain described here comes from a study of graft-versus-host responses after intestinal transplantation. Study-level results: Recipient marrow harbored GvH clones, some of which surfaced first in ileum or blood.

On this clone: Its antigen remains unidentified.

The CDR3 runs to 15 residues. Germline V lookup: CDR1 MNHNY, CDR2 SVGAGI (reference sequence). J lost 4 bases, V lost 4 bases, and 3 bases had no gene match. Sequencing was performed with immunoSEQ multiplex PCR; in TCRdb, only in-frame clones are kept and a portion is missing. The data contain 95,000 to 110,000 clones, approximately 88% of them seen just once; the ten biggest clones take up roughly 0.71%. This chain joins TRBV6-6 and TRBJ2-7; 14 bases fit TRBD2. The material was unstimulated CD4+ T cells sorted from spleen or lymph node cells, obtained before transplant. This TCR came from a human donor who was the organ donor for an intestinal transplant. The DNA of the CDR3 is TGTGCCAGCAGTTCTCGACTAGCGGGAGGGTACGAGCAGTACTTC. Amino acids: CASSSRLAGGYEQYF.